This TCR beta chain was identified in a study of blood T cell repertoires in COVID-19. At the level of the study: Acute and convalescent COVID-19 specimens originated in the United States, Italy and Spain. Sample material is recorded as cDNA or gDNA derived from T cells, B-cell-depleted T cells, or PBMCs.

Germline V gene data show CDR1 as SGHDT and CDR2 as YYEEEE. V trimming: 3 bases; J trimming: 7 bases; junction bases outside the gene matches: 6. This CDR3 region has 14 residues. The authors' processing: Amplification of reference gene primers was used by the study to estimate nucleated cell counts. Measured with immunoSEQ multiplex PCR; TCRdb has only the in-frame clones, and not every one. The V and J calls and clone size were taken over from that table, and D and trimming were inferred from the DNA. The sample consists of about 140,000 clones, 84% of them appearing once. The sequenced sample consisted of peripheral blood. The clonotype was recovered from a woman aged 55-75 years with acute or convalescent COVID-19. J is TRBJ1-5 and V is TRBV5-6, with 8 bases that match TRBD1. Here the CDR3 reads CASSSQGGSQPQHF. The DNA for the CDR3 is TGTGCCAGCAGCTCACAGGGGGGAAGCCAGCCCCAGCATTTT.